This TCR beta chain originates from a study of shared clonotypes between healthy human individuals. Study conclusions and caveats: Non-shared clonotypes had lower generation probabilities than those shared by all four donors. Inspection by rarefaction showed sorted-subset sequencing to be incomplete despite large depth. Enrolling few donors narrowed the genetic and exposure-history diversity that was represented. Among the subsets, naive ones generally showed larger estimated richness than memory ones.

Profiled with immunoSEQ multiplex PCR; TCRdb holds only in-frame clones, not every one. The sample has around 2.1 million clones; about 93% are singletons. Germline-derived CDR1 and CDR2 are SEHNR and FQNEAQ (reference sequence). With 4 bases removed from V and 15 bases from J, the gap between germline ends came to 13 bases. The CDR3 sequence is 11 residues long. As concerns this clone: No antigen is known for it.

Naivety among CD8 cells was defined by CD45RO negativity and positive CCR7 selection, thereby excluding terminally differentiated effector memory CD45RA+ cells. The source is a man between 18 and 35 years old in good health. Some clones in this sample may be carry-over from other donors' samples. The V gene is TRBV7-9, the J gene TRBJ2-1; the D gene is possibly TRBD1 (6 bases). Sequenced material: naive CD8+ T cells from PBMCs. The CDR3 DNA reads as TGTGCCAGCAGCTCAGGACAGCGTCTGTTCTTC. It translates to CASSSGQRLFF.